The 13 T cell receptor beta chains below all came from one sample that was sequenced in a study of shared clonotypes between healthy human individuals. TCRdb's copy holds only in-frame clones and misses some; the assay was immunoSEQ multiplex PCR. The sample has just under 95,000 clones; 60% to 75% are singletons. Specimen: memory CD8+ T cells sorted from blood. Subset in this sample: CD45RO+ cells pooled with CCR7-negative TemRA cells. These receptors were collected from a man between 25 and 39 years old in good health.

The chain has TRBV11-2 and TRBJ1-5; D is unclear. CDR3 length equals 13 residues. Deletions cut 1 base from V and 6 bases from J, with 7 bases between. Germline lookup yields CDR1 SGHAT and CDR2 FQNNGV. As DNA, the CDR3 is TGTGCCAGCAGCTTAGCGTTGGGTCAGCCCCAGCATTTT. It yields the protein CASSLALGQPQHF.

This clone was seen at least ten times. This sample includes further DNA sequences coding for the same CDR3. The CDR3 here is CASSFPVGEQFF. In DNA, the CDR3 is TGTGCCAGCAGCTTCCCGGTGGGGGAGCAGTTCTTC. This chain connects TRBV7-9 to TRBJ2-1; D gene unclear. The CDR3 contains 12 residues. Per germline, CDR1 SEHNR and CDR2 FQNEAQ (reference sequence). Trimming cost V 3 bases and J 10 bases, with 10 bases left between them.

The chain uses TRBV19 and TRBJ2-4, with D maybe TRBD2 (5 bases). Trimming pared 0 bases from V and 10 bases from J, leaving 13 bases between. This CDR3 is 14 amino acids long. Germline V CDR1 and CDR2: LNHDA, SQIVND (reference sequence). CDR3 nucleotides: TGTGCCAGTAGTATAGACCCCCAAGGACTTATTCAGTACTTC. Translated: CASSIDPQGLIQYF.

V and J are TRBV7-2 and TRBJ2-7, with D maybe TRBD1 (5 bases). V lost 7 bases and J lost 2, with 15 bases in between. The CDR3 contains 14 residues. In germline, CDR1 is SGHTA, CDR2 FQGNSA. CDR3: CASTVDSTTYEQYF. CDR3 sequence (DNA): TGTGCCAGCACCGTAGACAGTACTACCTACGAGCAGTACTTC.

In this sample, this clone turned up a few times. This chain connects TRBV7-9 to TRBJ1-2; 9 bases line up with TRBD1. The CDR3 spans 18 residues. Germline V lookup: CDR1 SEHNR, CDR2 FQNEAQ (reference sequence). V lost 0 bases to trimming and J lost 4 bases; unmatched junction nucleotides: 12. The CDR3 DNA reads as TGTGCCAGCAGCTTAGCCGATGGGACAGGGTGGGCGTCCTATGGCTACACCTTC. This sequence encodes CASSLADGTGWASYGYTF.

The chain carries TRBV5-4 and TRBJ2-7; D may be TRBD1 or TRBD2 (5 bases each). Germline V CDR1 and CDR2: SGHNT, YYREEE (reference sequence). Trimming pared 2 bases from V and 4 bases from J, leaving 13 bases between. The CDR3 is 14 residues long. The CDR3 loop is CASSLVGGEYEQYF. The CDR3 nucleotides read TGTGCCAGCAGCTTAGTTGGGGGAGAATACGAGCAGTACTTC.

The J gene is TRBJ2-1, the V gene TRBV29-1, with unresolved D. The V gene's germline CDR1 is SQVTM and CDR2 ANQGSEA. This CDR3 has 12 residues. Trimming pared 7 bases from V and 4 bases from J, leaving 11 bases between. CDR3 loop: CSAATDYNEQFF. The CDR3 DNA is TGCAGCGCCGCCACAGATTACAATGAGCAGTTCTTC.

Remarks on this clone: A read error may explain this, as a much larger clone is one base away. The chain uses TRBV5-1 and TRBJ2-7, with a possible D match to TRBD2 (7 bases). Germline values: CDR1 SGHRS, CDR2 YFSETQ. The CDR3 has 15 amino acids. Trimming pared 4 bases from V and 7 bases from J, leaving 21 bases between. The CDR3 nucleotides are TGCGCCAGCAGCGGGGGGAGGGGGAGAAGTAGGGAGCAGTACTTC. Protein sequence: CASSGGRGRSREQYF.

V and J are TRBV30 and TRBJ2-5; D not certain. Per germline, CDR1 GTSNPN and CDR2 SVGIG (reference sequence). The V end was cut by 4 bases, the J end by 3 bases, with 9 bases between. This CDR3 spans 12 amino acids. Written as DNA, the CDR3 is TGTGCCTGGACAGGACCCAAAGAGACCCAGTACTTC. As protein: CAWTGPKETQYF.

The chain joins TRBV28 to TRBJ2-3; 8 positions match TRBD1. The CDR3 has 15 residues. J lost 2 bases, V lost 6 bases, and 7 bases had no gene match. Per the germline V gene, CDR1 is MDHEN and CDR2 is SYDVKM. The CDR3 DNA sequence: TGTGCCAGCAGCCCGACAGGGGTTTTCACAGATACGCAGTATTTT. This translates into CASSPTGVFTDTQYF.

V is TRBV18 and J is TRBJ2-3; D is ambiguous. CDR3 length equals 12 residues. Trimming cost V 1 base and J 5 bases, with 4 bases left between them. The germline gives CDR1 KGHSH, CDR2 LQKENI. The CDR3 nucleotides read TGTGCCAGCTCACCACGCAAAGATACGCAGTATTTT. Its translation: CASSPRKDTQYF.

The genes are TRBV7-2 and TRBJ2-7, with 7 bases that match TRBD1. Losses at the gene ends were 7 bases for V and 1 base for J; bases not matched to a gene: 10. The CDR3 runs 15 residues. Per the germline V gene, CDR1 is SGHTA and CDR2 is FQGNSA. This CDR3 reads CASTHSTGLSYEQYF. For the CDR3, the DNA is TGTGCCAGCACCCACTCGACAGGGCTGTCCTACGAGCAGTACTTC.

The gene calls are TRBV6-4 and TRBJ2-1, with 10 bases aligning to TRBD2. The germline V gene has CDR1 MRHNA and CDR2 SNTAGT. This CDR3 is 15 amino acids long. V lost 6 bases and J lost 9; bases outside the gene matches: 11. CDR3 amino acids: CASSHLAGEGSEQFF. CDR3 sequence (DNA): TGTGCCAGCAGCCACCTAGCGGGAGAAGGAAGTGAGCAGTTCTTC.